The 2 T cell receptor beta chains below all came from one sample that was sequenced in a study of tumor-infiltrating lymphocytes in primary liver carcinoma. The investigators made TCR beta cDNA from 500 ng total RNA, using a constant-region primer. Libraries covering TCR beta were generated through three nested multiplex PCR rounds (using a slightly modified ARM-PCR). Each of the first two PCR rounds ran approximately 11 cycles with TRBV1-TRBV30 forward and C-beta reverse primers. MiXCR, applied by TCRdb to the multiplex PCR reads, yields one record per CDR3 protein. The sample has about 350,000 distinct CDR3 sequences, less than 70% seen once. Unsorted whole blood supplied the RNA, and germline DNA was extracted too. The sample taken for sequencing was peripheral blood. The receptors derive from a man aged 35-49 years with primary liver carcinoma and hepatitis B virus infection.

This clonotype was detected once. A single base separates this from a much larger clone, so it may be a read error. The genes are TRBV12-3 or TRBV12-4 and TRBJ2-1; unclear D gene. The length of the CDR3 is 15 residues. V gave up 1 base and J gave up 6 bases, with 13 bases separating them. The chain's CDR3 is CASSLGVPQTNEQFF. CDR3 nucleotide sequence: TGTGCCAGCAGTTTAGGCGTCCCCCAGACCAATGAGCAGTTCTTC.

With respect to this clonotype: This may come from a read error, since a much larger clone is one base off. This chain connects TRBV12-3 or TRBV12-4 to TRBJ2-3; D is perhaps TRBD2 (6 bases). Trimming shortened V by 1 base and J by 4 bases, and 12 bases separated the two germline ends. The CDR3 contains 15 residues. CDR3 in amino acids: CASSLGGWDSDTQYF. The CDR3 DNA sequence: TGTGCCAGCAGTTTAGGAGGTTGGGACTCAGATACGCAGTATTTT.